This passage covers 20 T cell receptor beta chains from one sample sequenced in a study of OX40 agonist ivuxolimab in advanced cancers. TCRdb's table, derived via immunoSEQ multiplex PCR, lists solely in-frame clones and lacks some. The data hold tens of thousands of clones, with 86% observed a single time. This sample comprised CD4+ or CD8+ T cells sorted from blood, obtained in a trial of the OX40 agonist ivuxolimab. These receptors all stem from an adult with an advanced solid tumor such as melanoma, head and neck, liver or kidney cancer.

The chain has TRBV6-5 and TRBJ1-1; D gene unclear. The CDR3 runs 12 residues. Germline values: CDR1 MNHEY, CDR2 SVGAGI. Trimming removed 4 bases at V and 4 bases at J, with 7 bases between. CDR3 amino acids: CASSSPGTEAFF. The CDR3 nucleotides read TGTGCCAGCAGTTCCCCAGGCACTGAAGCTTTCTTT.

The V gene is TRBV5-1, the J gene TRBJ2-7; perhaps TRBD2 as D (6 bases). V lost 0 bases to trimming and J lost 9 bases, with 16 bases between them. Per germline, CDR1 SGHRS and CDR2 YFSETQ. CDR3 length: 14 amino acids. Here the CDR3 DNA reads TGCGCCAGCAGCTTGGATCTGGGGGGTTTAGGGCAGTACTTC. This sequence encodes CASSLDLGGLGQYF.

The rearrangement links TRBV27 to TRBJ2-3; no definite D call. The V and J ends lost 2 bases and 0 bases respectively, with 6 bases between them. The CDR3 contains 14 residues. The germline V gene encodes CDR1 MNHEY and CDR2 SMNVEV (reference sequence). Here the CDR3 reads CASSLLGSTDTQYF. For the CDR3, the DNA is TGTGCCAGCAGTTTACTCGGTAGCACAGATACGCAGTATTTT.

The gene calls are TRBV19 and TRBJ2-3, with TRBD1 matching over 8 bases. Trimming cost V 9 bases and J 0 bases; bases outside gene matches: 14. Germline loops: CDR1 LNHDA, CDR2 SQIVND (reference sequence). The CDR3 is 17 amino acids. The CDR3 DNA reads TGTGCCAGCCGTCGGACAGGGTTGGGGGTTAGCACAGATACGCAGTATTTT. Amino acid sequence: CASRRTGLGVSTDTQYF.

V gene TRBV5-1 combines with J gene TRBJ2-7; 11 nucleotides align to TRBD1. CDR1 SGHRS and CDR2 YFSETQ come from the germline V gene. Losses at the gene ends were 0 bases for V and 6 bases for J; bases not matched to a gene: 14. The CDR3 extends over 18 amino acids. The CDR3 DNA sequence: TGCGCCAGCAGCTTGGGTTGGTTGGTAGGACAGGGGGCGATCGAGCAGTACTTC. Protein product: CASSLGWLVGQGAIEQYF.

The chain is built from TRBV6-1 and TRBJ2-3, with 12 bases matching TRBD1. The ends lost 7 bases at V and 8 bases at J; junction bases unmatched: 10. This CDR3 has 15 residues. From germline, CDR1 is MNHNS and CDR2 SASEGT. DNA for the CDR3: TGTGCCAGCATGGGACAGGGGGCGTTTGGTGGTACGCAGTATTTT. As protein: CASMGQGAFGGTQYF.

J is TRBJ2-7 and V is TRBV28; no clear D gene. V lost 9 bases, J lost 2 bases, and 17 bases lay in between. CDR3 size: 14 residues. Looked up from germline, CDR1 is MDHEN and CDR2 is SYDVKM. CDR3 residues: CASRNDLDPYEQYF. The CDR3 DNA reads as TGTGCCAGTCGGAACGATCTAGACCCCTACGAGCAGTACTTC.

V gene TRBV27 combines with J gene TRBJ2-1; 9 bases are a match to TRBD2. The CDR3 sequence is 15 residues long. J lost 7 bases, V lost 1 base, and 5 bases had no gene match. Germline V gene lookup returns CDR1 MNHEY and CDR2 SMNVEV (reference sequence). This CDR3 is CASSLFSGRSNEQFF. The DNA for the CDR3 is TGTGCCAGCAGTTTATTTAGCGGGAGAAGTAATGAGCAGTTCTTC.

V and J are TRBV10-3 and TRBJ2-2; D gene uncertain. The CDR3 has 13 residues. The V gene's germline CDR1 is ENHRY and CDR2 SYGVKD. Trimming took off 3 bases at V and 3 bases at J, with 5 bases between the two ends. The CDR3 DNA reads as TGTGCCATCAGTGACCTAGACACCGGGGAGCTGTTTTTT. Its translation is CAISDLDTGELFF.

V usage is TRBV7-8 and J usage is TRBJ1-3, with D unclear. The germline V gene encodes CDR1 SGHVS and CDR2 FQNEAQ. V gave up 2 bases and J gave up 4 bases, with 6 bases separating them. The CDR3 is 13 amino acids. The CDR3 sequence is CASSLSLGNTIYF. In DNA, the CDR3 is TGTGCCAGCAGCTTAAGTTTGGGAAACACCATATATTTT. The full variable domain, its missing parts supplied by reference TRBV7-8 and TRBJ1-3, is GAGVSQSPRYKVAKRGQDVALRCDPISGHVSLFWYQQALGQGPEFLTYFQNEAQLDKSGLPSDRFFAERPEGSVSTLKIQRTQQEDSAVYLCASSLSLGNTIYFGEGSWLTVV.

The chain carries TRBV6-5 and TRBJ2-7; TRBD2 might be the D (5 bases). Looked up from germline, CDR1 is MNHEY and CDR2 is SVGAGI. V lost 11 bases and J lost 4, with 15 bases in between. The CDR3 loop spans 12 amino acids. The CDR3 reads CAVLGDSYEQYF. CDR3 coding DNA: TGTGCCGTACTCGGGGATAGTTACGAGCAGTACTTC.

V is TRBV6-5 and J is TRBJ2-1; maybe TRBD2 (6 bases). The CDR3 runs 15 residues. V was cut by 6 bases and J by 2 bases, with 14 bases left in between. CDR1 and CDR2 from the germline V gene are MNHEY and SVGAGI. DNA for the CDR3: TGTGCCAGCAGCCCAACGGCTAGCGCCTACAATGAGCAGTTCTTC. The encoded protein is CASSPTASAYNEQFF.

The CDR3 DNA follows: TGTGCCAGCAGTCCAGAGGTGGGCAATCAGCCCCAGCATTTT. The encoded protein is CASSPEVGNQPQHF. The V gene is TRBV2, the J gene TRBJ1-5, with D hard to call. The V end lost 5 bases, the J end lost 2 bases, and 10 bases lay between the germline ends. The CDR3 length is 14 residues. The germline V gene encodes CDR1 SNHLY and CDR2 FYNNEI.

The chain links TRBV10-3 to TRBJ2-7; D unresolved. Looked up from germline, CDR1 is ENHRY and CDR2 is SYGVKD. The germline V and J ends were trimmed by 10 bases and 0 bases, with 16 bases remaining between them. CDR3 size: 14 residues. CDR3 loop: CATSYVGGSYEQYF. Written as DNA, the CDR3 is TGTGCCACCTCCTACGTCGGCGGCTCCTACGAGCAGTACTTC.

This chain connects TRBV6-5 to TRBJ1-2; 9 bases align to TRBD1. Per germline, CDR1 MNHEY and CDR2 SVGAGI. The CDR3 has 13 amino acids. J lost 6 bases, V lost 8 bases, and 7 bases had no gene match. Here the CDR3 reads CASQGTGWNGYTF. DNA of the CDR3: TGTGCCAGCCAGGGGACAGGGTGGAATGGCTACACCTTC.

CDR3 region: CASSSLSGGLSEKLFF. The CDR3 bases are TGTGCCAGCAGTTCCTTATCCGGGGGCCTTTCGGAAAAACTGTTTTTT. The V call is TRBV6-5, the J call TRBJ1-4, with D perhaps matching TRBD1 (6 bases). V was shortened by 4 bases and J by 8 bases, with 20 bases between the two germline ends. From germline, CDR1 is MNHEY and CDR2 SVGAGI. This CDR3 is 16 amino acids long.

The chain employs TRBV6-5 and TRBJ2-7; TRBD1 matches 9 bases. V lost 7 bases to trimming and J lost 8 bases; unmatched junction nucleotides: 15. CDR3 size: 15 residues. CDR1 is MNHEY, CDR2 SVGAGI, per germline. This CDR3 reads CASNQGGTGSVQQYF. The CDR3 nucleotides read TGTGCCAGCAACCAGGGGGGGACAGGGAGTGTGCAGCAGTACTTC.

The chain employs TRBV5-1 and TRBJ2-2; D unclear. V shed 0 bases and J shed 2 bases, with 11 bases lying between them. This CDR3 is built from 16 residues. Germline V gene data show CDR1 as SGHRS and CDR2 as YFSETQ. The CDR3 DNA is TGCGCCAGCAGCTTGGGGTCCGGACCAAACACCGGGGAGCTGTTTTTT. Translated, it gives CASSLGSGPNTGELFF.

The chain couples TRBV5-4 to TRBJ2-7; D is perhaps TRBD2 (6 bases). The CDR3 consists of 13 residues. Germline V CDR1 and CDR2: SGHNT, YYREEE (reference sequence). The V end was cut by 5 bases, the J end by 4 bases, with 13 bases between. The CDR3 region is CASSKGLLYEQYF. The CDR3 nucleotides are TGTGCCAGCAGTAAGGGACTGCTTTACGAGCAGTACTTC. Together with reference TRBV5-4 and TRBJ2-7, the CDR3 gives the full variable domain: ETGVTQSPTHLIKTRGQQVTLRCSSQSGHNTVSWYQQALGQGPQFIFQYYREEENGRGNFPPRFSGLQFPNYSSELNVNALELDDSALYLCASSKGLLYEQYFGPGTRLTVT.

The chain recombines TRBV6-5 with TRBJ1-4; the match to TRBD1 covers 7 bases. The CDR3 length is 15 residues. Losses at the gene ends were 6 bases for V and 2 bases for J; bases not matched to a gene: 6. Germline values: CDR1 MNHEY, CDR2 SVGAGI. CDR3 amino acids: CASSSGGTTNEKLFF. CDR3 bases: TGTGCCAGCAGCTCAGGGGGGACCACTAATGAAAAACTGTTTTTT.